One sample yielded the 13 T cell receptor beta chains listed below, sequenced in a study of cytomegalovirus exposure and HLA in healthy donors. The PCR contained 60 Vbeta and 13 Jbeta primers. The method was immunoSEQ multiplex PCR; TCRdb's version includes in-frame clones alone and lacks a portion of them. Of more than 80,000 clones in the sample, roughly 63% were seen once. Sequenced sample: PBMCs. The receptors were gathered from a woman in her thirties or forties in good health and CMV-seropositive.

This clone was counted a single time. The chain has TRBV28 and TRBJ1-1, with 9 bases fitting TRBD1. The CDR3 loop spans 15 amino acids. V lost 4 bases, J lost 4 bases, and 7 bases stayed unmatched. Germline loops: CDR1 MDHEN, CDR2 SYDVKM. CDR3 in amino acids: CASSSAGTGSTEAFF. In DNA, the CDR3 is TGTGCCAGCAGTTCGGCCGGGACAGGGAGCACTGAAGCTTTCTTT.

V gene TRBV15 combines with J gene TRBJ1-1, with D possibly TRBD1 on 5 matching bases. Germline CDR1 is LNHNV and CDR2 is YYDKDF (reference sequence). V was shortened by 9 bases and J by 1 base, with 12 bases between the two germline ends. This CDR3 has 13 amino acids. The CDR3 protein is CATMQGGNTEAFF. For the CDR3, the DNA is TGTGCCACGATGCAGGGTGGGAACACTGAAGCTTTCTTT.

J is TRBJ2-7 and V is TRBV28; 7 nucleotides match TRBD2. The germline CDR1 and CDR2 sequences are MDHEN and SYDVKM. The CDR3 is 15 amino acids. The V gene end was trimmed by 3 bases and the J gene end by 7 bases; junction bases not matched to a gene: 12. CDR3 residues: CASSLAPGTIEEQYF. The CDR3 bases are TGTGCCAGCAGTTTGGCCCCGGGGACTATCGAAGAGCAGTACTTC.

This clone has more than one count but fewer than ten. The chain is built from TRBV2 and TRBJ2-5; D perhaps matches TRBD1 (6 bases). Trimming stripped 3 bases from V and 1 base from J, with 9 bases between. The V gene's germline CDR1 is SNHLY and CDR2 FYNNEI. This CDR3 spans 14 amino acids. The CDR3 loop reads CASSEVRGQETQYF. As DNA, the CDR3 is TGTGCCAGCAGTGAGGTCAGGGGCCAAGAGACCCAGTACTTC. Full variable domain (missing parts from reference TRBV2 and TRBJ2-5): EPEVTQTPSHQVTQMGQEVILRCVPISNHLYFYWYRQILGQKVEFLVSFYNNEISEKSEIFDDQFSVERPDGSNFTLKIRSTKLEDSAMYFCASSEVRGQETQYFGPGTRLLVL.

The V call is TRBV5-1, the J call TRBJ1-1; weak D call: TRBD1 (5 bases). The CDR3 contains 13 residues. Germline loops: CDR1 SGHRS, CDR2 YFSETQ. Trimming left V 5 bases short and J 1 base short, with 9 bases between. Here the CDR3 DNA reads TGCGCCAGCAGTATCGACAGGAACACTGAAGCTTTCTTT. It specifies CASSIDRNTEAFF.

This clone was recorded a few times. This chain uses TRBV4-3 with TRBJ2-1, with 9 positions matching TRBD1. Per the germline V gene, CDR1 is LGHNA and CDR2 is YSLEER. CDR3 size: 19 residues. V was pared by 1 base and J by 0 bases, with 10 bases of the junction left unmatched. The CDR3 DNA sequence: TGCGCCAGCAGCCAAGTGTGGACAGGGGTTACGAGCTCCTACAATGAGCAGTTCTTC. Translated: CASSQVWTGVTSSYNEQFF.

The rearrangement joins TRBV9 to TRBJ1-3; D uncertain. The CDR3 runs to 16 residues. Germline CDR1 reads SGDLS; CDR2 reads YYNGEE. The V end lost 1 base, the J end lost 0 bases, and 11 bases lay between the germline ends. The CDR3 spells CASSVSGGFSGNTIYF. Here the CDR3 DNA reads TGTGCCAGCAGCGTAAGCGGCGGGTTCTCTGGAAACACCATATATTTT.

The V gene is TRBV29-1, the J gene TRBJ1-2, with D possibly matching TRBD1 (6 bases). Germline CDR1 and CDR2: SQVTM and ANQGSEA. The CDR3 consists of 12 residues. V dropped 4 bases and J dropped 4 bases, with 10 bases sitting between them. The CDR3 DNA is TGCAGCGTTGTAGGGGGTTCCTATGGCTACACCTTC. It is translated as CSVVGGSYGYTF.

The CDR3 nucleotides read TGTGCCAGCAGTGAAACTGTAGGTGGGCCCAAGGACACAGATACGCAGTATTTT. Translating gives CASSETVGGPKDTDTQYF. The chain carries TRBV2 and TRBJ2-3; D is undetermined. The CDR3 is 18 amino acids. Germline V gene lookup returns CDR1 SNHLY and CDR2 FYNNEI. V was cut by 2 bases and J by 2 bases, with 20 bases left in between.

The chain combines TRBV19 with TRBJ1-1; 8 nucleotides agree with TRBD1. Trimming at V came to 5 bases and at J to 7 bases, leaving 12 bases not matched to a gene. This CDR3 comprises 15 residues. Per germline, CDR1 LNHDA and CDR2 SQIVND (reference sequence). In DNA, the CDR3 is TGTGCCAGTAGTCCCCCCGGACAGGGCGAGGGTGAAGCTTTCTTT. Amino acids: CASSPPGQGEGEAFF.

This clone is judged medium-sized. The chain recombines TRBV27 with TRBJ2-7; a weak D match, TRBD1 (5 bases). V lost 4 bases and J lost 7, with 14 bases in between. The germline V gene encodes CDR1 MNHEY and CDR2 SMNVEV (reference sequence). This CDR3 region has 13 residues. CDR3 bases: TGTGCCAGCAGTTCGACAGCTGCCTGGGAGCAGTACTTC. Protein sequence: CASSSTAAWEQYF.

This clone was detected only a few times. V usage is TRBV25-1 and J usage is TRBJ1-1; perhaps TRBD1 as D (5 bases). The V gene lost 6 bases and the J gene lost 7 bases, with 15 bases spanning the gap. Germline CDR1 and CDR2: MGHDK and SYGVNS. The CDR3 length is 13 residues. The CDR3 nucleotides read TGTGCCAGCAGAGACAGTATGGGTTTTGAAGCTTTCTTT. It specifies CASRDSMGFEAFF.

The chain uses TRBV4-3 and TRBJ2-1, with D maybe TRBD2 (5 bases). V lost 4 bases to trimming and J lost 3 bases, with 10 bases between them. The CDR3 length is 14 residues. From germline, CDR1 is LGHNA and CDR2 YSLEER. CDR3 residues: CASSRESFYNEQFF. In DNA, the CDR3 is TGCGCCAGCAGCCGGGAGTCCTTCTACAATGAGCAGTTCTTC.